This TCR beta chain is drawn from a study of CD8+ T cells in alopecia areata. Study overall: The authors scored treated patients' severity by affected scalp percentage.

As the sequencing template, cDNA was produced by extracting RNA and reverse transcribing it. The protocol was immunoSEQ multiplex PCR, while the TCRdb copy is restricted to in-frame clones and leaves out a portion. Of 250,000 to 350,000 clones in the sample, roughly 60% are singletons; the top ten hold about 0.93%. Documented treatment: oral pan-JAK inhibitor, 5-10 mg twice daily. PBMCs served as the source from which CD4+ and CD8+ T cells were sorted. The CDR3 covers 18 residues. V lost 2 bases to trimming and J lost 4 bases, with 25 bases between them. Per germline, CDR1 SQVTM and CDR2 ANQGSEA. The origin of this receptor is a human donor with alopecia areata. The V gene is TRBV29-1, the J gene TRBJ2-3; TRBD1 is a possible D gene (6 bases). The sequencing used CD4+ T cells sorted from blood, collected at week 52, from a patient treated with tofacitinib. The DNA of the CDR3 is TGCAGCGTTGAATACGGGCCAGGGGAGTGGGTTTCGTCAGATACGCAGTATTTT. Translated, it gives CSVEYGPGEWVSSDTQYF.